The text below deals with one TCR beta chain. The target antigen is unknown. The data stem from a study of shared clonotypes between healthy human individuals. Overall study findings and caveats: Tissues were not sampled, only blood, and their repertoires likely differ.

The CDR3 consists of 16 residues. After removal of 6 bases from V and 4 bases from J, the junction contained 7 bases not matched to a gene. Germline lookup yields CDR1 SQVTM and CDR2 ANQGSEA. Naive CD8 isolation took CD45RO-negative cells positively selected for CCR7 and excluded terminally differentiated effector memory CD45RA+ cells. Assay execution took place at the deep level. Sequenced by immunoSEQ multiplex PCR; TCRdb stores in-frame clones only, minus some. The sample has roughly 600,000 clones, about 98% seen once. The sequenced material came from naive CD8+ T cells sorted from blood. This TCR was recovered from a man aged 25 to 45 in good health. V usage is TRBV29-1 and J usage is TRBJ2-1, with 15 bases matching TRBD2. The CDR3 nucleotides read TGCAGCGTCCGGACTAGCGGGAGGGGTGCTTACAATGAGCAGTTCTTC. It encodes CSVRTSGRGAYNEQFF.